A single sample is the source of the 29 T cell receptor beta chains below, sequenced in a study of CDR3 diversity in severe acne. TCRdb re-called the PCR reads through MiXCR, storing one row per CDR3 protein. The data contain 89,000 or so distinct CDR3 sequences, 45% to 50% of them seen just once; the ten biggest clones take up around a tenth. Sample: blood. These receptor sequences come from a male donor in good health, serving as a control.

This clonotype has at least ten counts. V is TRBV5-1 and J is TRBJ1-2; 7 bases are a match to TRBD1. Germline values: CDR1 SGHRS, CDR2 YFSETQ. V gave up 0 bases and J gave up 4 bases; unmatched junction bases: 0. This CDR3 has 13 amino acids. In DNA form, the CDR3 reads TGCGCCAGCAGCTTGGGGGACAGCTATGGCTACACCTTC. It is translated as CASSLGDSYGYTF.

This chain joins TRBV6-1 and TRBJ1-3; D gene unclear. Trimming stripped 8 bases from V and 0 bases from J, with 5 bases between. CDR1 is MNHNS and CDR2 is SASEGT in the germline V gene. The CDR3 spans 12 residues. The CDR3 protein is CASVNSGNTIYF. CDR3 DNA: TGTGCCAGCGTAAACTCTGGAAACACCATATATTTT.

This clonotype was detected many times. The CDR3 DNA reads as TGTGCCAGCAGAGCCCCAGACCGGGTCCGCGGAGGCTACACCTTC. As protein: CASRAPDRVRGGYTF. This chain links TRBV25-1 with TRBJ1-2; no firm D call. The CDR3 length is 15 residues. Trimming shortened V by 6 bases and J by 8 bases, and 22 bases separated the two germline ends. The germline CDR1 and CDR2 sequences are MGHDK and SYGVNS.

Details on this clonotype: Relative to the germline gene, one junction end is altered; a read error may explain this. The V and J genes are TRBV19 and TRBJ2-5, with 10 nucleotides matching TRBD2. This CDR3 contains 19 residues. The germline V gene encodes CDR1 LNHDA and CDR2 SQIVND (reference sequence). CDR3 DNA sequence: TGTGCCAGTAGTATAGCCCGTCCGATTAGCGGGAGGCCAATAGAGGCCCAGTACTTC. It is translated as CASSIARPISGRPIEAQYF.

This clonotype was seen at least ten times. The rearrangement links TRBV18 to TRBJ2-3; D is unresolved. Germline V CDR1 and CDR2: KGHSH, LQKENI. The germline V and J ends were trimmed by 7 bases and 0 bases, with 23 bases remaining between them. This CDR3 has 18 amino acids. CDR3: CASYSNWQRGSSTDTQYF. The CDR3 DNA is TGTGCCAGCTACTCGAATTGGCAGAGAGGTAGTAGCACAGATACGCAGTATTTT.

This clonotype was picked up many times. This sequence joins TRBV5-1 and TRBJ1-2, with TRBD1 identical over 7 bases. Germline CDR1 and CDR2: SGHRS and YFSETQ. The J segment lost 3 bases and the V segment lost 0 bases, leaving 5 bases of the junction unmatched. The CDR3 is 15 amino acids. CDR3 residues: CASSLEGDSHYGYTF. The CDR3 DNA reads TGCGCCAGCAGCTTGGAGGGGGACAGCCACTATGGCTACACCTTC.

This clonotype is medium-sized. The chain employs TRBV4-2 and TRBJ2-7, with D perhaps TRBD1 (8 bases). Germline CDR1 LGHNA, CDR2 YNFKEQ. V lost 0 bases and J 3 bases, leaving 21 bases between the germline ends. This CDR3 has 18 residues. CDR3 bases: TGTGCCAGCAGCCAAGACGGGCCGGGGGGACAGGACTTCTACGAGCAGTACTTC. It codes for CASSQDGPGGQDFYEQYF.

This clonotype was seen more than once but under ten times. The V call is TRBV15, the J call TRBJ2-5, with a weak D call TRBD2 (6 bases). The CDR3 spans 13 residues. The V gene's germline CDR1 is LNHNV and CDR2 YYDKDF (reference sequence). V lost 5 bases to trimming and J lost 4 bases, with 11 bases between them. This chain's CDR3 is CATSGDWGETQYF. For the CDR3, the DNA is TGTGCCACCAGCGGGGACTGGGGAGAGACCCAGTACTTC.

The chain combines TRBV7-2 with TRBJ1-3, with D tentatively TRBD1 (6 bases). This CDR3 region has 18 residues. Deletions cut 5 bases from V and 0 bases from J, with 20 bases between. The V gene's germline CDR1 is SGHTA and CDR2 FQGNSA. CDR3 sequence: CASSPGTNFPLSGNTIYF. For the CDR3, the DNA is TGTGCCAGCAGCCCCGGGACAAACTTCCCCCTCTCTGGAAACACCATATATTTT.

This clonotype was recorded many times. V usage is TRBV4-1 and J usage is TRBJ2-7, with TRBD1 matching 10 bases. Germline CDR1 reads MGHRA; CDR2 reads YSYEKL. The ends lost 1 base at V and 6 bases at J; junction bases unmatched: 9. This CDR3 comprises 16 residues. The CDR3 nucleotides are TGCGCCAGCAGCCAAGGGACTCGGACAGGGGGTGGCGAGCAGTACTTC. This gives the protein CASSQGTRTGGGEQYF.

Note on this clonotype: A read error may be the cause here, since a much bigger clone is one base away. The CDR3 loop is CASSVRPAQETLYF. CDR3 nucleotide sequence: TGTGCCAGCAGTGTTAGACCCGCCCAAGAGACCCTGTACTTC. This sequence joins TRBV25-1 and TRBJ2-5, with D uncertain. Germline-derived CDR1 and CDR2 are MGHDK and SYGVNS. The CDR3 sequence is 14 residues long.

CDR3 DNA: TGCAGTACACTAGCGGGACGGGTCAACGAGCAGTACTTC. Translation: CSTLAGRVNEQYF. V and J are TRBV20-1 and TRBJ2-7, with 10 positions matching TRBD2. CDR3 size: 13 residues. Germline V gene data show CDR1 as DFQATT and CDR2 as SNEGSKA (reference sequence). Trimming removed 8 bases from V and 5 bases from J; junction bases left unmatched: 9.

This clonotype was counted only a few times. Because the CDR3's place on the DNA is in doubt, the DNA is left out and the CDR3 is given as listed by TCRdb. This rearrangement joins TRBV20-1 to TRBJ1-3; the table's D call TRBD1 went unverified against the DNA. The length of the CDR3 is 19 amino acids, counting both ends. Germline CDR1 is DFQATT and CDR2 is SNEGSKA (reference sequence). This CDR3 reads CSASSGAYEAFFGQGTIYF.

Note on this clonotype: The limits of the CDR3 on the DNA are not certain, so only TCRdb's listed CDR3 is given. The CDR3 loop reads CASSLAEGQGYEKLFFGSGYTF. V usage is TRBV7-6 and J usage is TRBJ1-2; the DNA was not used to check the table's D call, TRBD1. Germline lookup yields CDR1 SGHVS and CDR2 FNYEAQ. The CDR3 comprises 22 residues, both ends counted.

Turning to this clonotype: At one of its ends the junction is not consistent with the germline gene, which may arise from a read error. V gene TRBV12-3 or TRBV12-4 combines with J gene TRBJ2-7; the match to TRBD2 covers 9 bases. The CDR3 spans 13 residues. This CDR3 reads CAGRTSAGNEQYF. The CDR3 DNA reads TGTGCCGGCAGGACTAGCGCTGGGAACGAGCAGTACTTC.

The chain has TRBV7-3 and TRBJ2-2, with D possibly matching TRBD1 (6 bases). V lost 8 bases, J lost 4 bases, and 14 bases lay in between. This CDR3 contains 14 residues. Germline lookup yields CDR1 SGHTA and CDR2 FQGTGA. The CDR3 reads CASGTGSLTGELFF. Here the CDR3 DNA reads TGTGCCAGCGGAACAGGGTCCCTCACCGGGGAGCTGTTTTTT.

This clonotype was picked up one time. Its ends do not fully match the called genes, so a read error is possible. The V gene is TRBV4-1, the J gene TRBJ2-2; TRBD1 might be the D (5 bases). This CDR3 comprises 16 residues. Germline V CDR1 and CDR2: MGHRA, YSYEKL. The CDR3 sequence: CAGSLSVTASTGELFF. In DNA form, the CDR3 reads TGCGCCGGCAGCCTATCAGTGACAGCGAGCACCGGGGAGCTGTTTTTT.

The gene calls are TRBV5-4 and TRBJ2-7, with 9 positions matching TRBD1. This CDR3 is 14 amino acids long. Germline loops: CDR1 SGHNT, CDR2 YYREEE (reference sequence). J gave up 3 bases and V 4 bases, and 5 bases lay outside the gene matches. Here the CDR3 reads CASSRDRGGYEQYF. CDR3 bases: TGTGCCAGCAGCCGAGACAGGGGGGGCTACGAGCAGTACTTC.

V gene TRBV20-1 combines with J gene TRBJ2-5; 12 bases are shared with TRBD1. Per germline, CDR1 DFQATT and CDR2 SNEGSKA (reference sequence). This CDR3 is 13 amino acids long. V trimming: 5 bases; J trimming: 4 bases; junction bases outside the gene matches: 2. The CDR3 spells CSAGDRGRETQYF. The CDR3 bases are TGCAGTGCTGGGGACAGGGGGCGAGAGACCCAGTACTTC.

This clonotype was picked up many times. The chain has TRBV28 and TRBJ2-2; possible D gene TRBD2, 6 bases. Trimming took 6 bases from V and 1 from J, leaving 9 bases between them. CDR1 is MDHEN, CDR2 SYDVKM, per germline. The CDR3 is made up of 14 amino acids. CDR3 DNA sequence: TGTGCCAGCAGGGGGGGAGGGAACACCGGGGAGCTGTTTTTT. This encodes CASRGGGNTGELFF.

Comment on this clonotype: Germline and junction disagree at one end, which may indicate a read error. This sequence joins TRBV7-2 and TRBJ2-1, with a tentative D call TRBD1 (6 bases). This CDR3 spans 15 amino acids. Germline assignment: CDR1 SGHTA and CDR2 FQGNSA. The CDR3 DNA is TGTGCTAGCAACGCCAAACAGGGCCCTTACAATGAGCAGTTCTTC. Its protein product is CASNAKQGPYNEQFF.

The sample holds many counts of this clonotype. This rearrangement joins TRBV29-1 to TRBJ1-1, with D uncertain. This CDR3 region has 10 residues. The V end lost 4 bases, the J end lost 4 bases, and 4 bases lay between the germline ends. CDR1 is SQVTM, CDR2 ANQGSEA, per germline. The CDR3, as DNA: TGCAGCGTTGTGGGCACTGAAGCTTTCTTT. Protein product: CSVVGTEAFF.

The chain has TRBV12-3 or TRBV12-4 and TRBJ1-6; no clear D gene. The CDR3 spans 15 residues. V was shortened by 7 bases and J by 4 bases, with 14 bases between the two germline ends. CDR3 amino acids: CASTPSISYNSPLHF. The CDR3 DNA sequence: TGTGCCAGCACTCCATCCATATCATATAATTCACCCCTCCACTTT.

This clonotype has just a few counts. DNA for the CDR3: TGTGCCAGCAGCTACAGGGGGATTAGTGGCTACACCTTC. It translates to CASSYRGISGYTF. J is TRBJ1-2 and V is TRBV28, with TRBD1 identical over 8 bases. Germline CDR1 is MDHEN and CDR2 is SYDVKM. The CDR3 extends over 13 amino acids. The V gene end was trimmed by 6 bases and the J gene end by 7 bases; junction bases not matched to a gene: 7.

J is TRBJ1-1 and V is TRBV25-1, with D perhaps TRBD1 (5 bases). Trimming pared 5 bases from V and 5 bases from J, leaving 18 bases between. The CDR3 contains 15 residues. Germline-derived CDR1 and CDR2 are MGHDK and SYGVNS. CDR3 sequence reads: CASSYSKGALTEAFF. The CDR3 DNA follows: TGTGCCAGCAGTTACTCGAAAGGGGCGCTTACTGAAGCTTTCTTT.

This clonotype was recorded many times. This chain links TRBV6-1 with TRBJ1-2; D not certain. This CDR3 comprises 13 residues. Germline V gene sequence: CDR1 MNHNS, CDR2 SASEGT. V was shortened by 2 bases and J by 8 bases, with 12 bases between the two germline ends. This CDR3 is CASSESTAGGYTF. Here the CDR3 DNA reads TGTGCCAGCAGTGAATCGACGGCGGGGGGCTACACCTTC.

The chain couples TRBV25-1 to TRBJ1-1; no definite D call. This CDR3 spans 13 amino acids. V lost 10 bases and J 0 bases, leaving 12 bases between the germline ends. The V gene's germline CDR1 is MGHDK and CDR2 SYGVNS. This CDR3 is CATTRAVNTEAFF. For the CDR3, the DNA is TGTGCCACCACGCGGGCAGTGAACACTGAAGCTTTCTTT.

A few counts support this clonotype. The chain carries TRBV19 and TRBJ1-4; 12 bases line up with TRBD1. CDR1 and CDR2 from the germline V gene are LNHDA and SQIVND (reference sequence). This CDR3 has 12 amino acids. Trimming took 6 bases from V and 11 from J; bases not matched to a gene: 1. The CDR3: CASRGQGAKLFF. CDR3 nucleotides: TGTGCCAGTAGGGGACAGGGGGCGAAACTGTTTTTT.

This clonotype was counted between two and nine times. The chain couples TRBV9 to TRBJ2-3, with D hard to call. The germline V gene encodes CDR1 SGDLS and CDR2 YYNGEE. The CDR3 spans 14 residues. V was clipped by 6 bases and J by 2 bases, with 13 bases between them. This CDR3 reads CASNGGYTTDTQYF. The CDR3 DNA is TGTGCCAGCAACGGCGGATATACCACAGATACGCAGTATTTT.